This TCR beta chain was captured by sequencing in a study of radiotherapy plus CTLA-4 blockade in lung cancer. Trimming took 5 bases from V and 0 from J, leaving 10 bases between them. This CDR3 contains 15 residues. Germline V gene lookup returns CDR1 SEHNR and CDR2 FQNEAQ (reference sequence). Sequencing used immunoSEQ multiplex PCR; TCRdb keeps in-frame clones, though not all of them. Among roughly 120,000 clones listed, about four fifths were seen once. This clone was observed a handful of times. The sequenced sample was peripheral blood, obtained from a patient treated with radiotherapy plus ipilimumab. The gene calls are TRBV7-9 and TRBJ2-2, with a weak D call TRBD2 (6 bases). The TCR sequence derives from a human donor with non-small cell lung cancer who had a partial response to radiotherapy plus ipilimumab. CDR3 sequence: CASSTSGPNTGELFF. The CDR3 nucleotides are TGTGCCAGCAGCACCAGCGGGCCGAACACCGGGGAGCTGTTTTTT.